The 6 T cell receptor beta chains presented below share a single source sample, sequenced in a study of monozygotic twins with inflammatory bowel disease. TCRdb reprocessed the 5' RACE reads; each CDR3 protein has one entry and no DNA is given. Here the sample table reports fewer than 550,000 distinct CDR3 sequences. Sample: blood. Receptor source: a human donor with ulcerative colitis or Crohn's disease, or a healthy co-twin of an affected twin (not recorded which).

The J gene is TRBJ2-1, the V gene TRBV9; TCRdb gives TRBD2 as the D gene, but with no DNA this cannot be confirmed. CDR1 SGDLS and CDR2 YYNGEE come from the germline V gene. This CDR3 has 19 amino acids. The CDR3 protein is CASSVGILRPLAGGNEQFF.

V usage is TRBV4-2 and J usage is TRBJ2-5; with no DNA, the TCRdb D assignment of TRBD2 cannot be verified. CDR1 is LGHNA and CDR2 is YNFKEQ in the germline V gene. The CDR3 sequence is 16 residues long. The CDR3 region is CASSQDAGRAWETQYF.

The V gene is TRBV9, the J gene TRBJ2-7. Germline loops: CDR1 SGDLS, CDR2 YYNGEE. The CDR3 has 14 amino acids. This chain's CDR3 is CASSVTSGSYEQYF.

The CDR3 protein is CASSVEATGPNSYEQYF. The gene calls are TRBV9 and TRBJ2-7; the TCRdb D gene call, TRBD1, has no DNA to confirm it. This CDR3 region has 17 residues. Per the germline V gene, CDR1 is SGDLS and CDR2 is YYNGEE.

The chain carries TRBV7-3 and TRBJ2-2. This CDR3 has 14 residues. Germline V gene data show CDR1 as SGHTA and CDR2 as FQGTGA. Here the CDR3 reads CASSLNGLTGELFF.

The V gene is TRBV3-1, the J gene TRBJ2-1; the TRBD1 assignment by TCRdb is unverifiable without DNA. Germline V gene sequence: CDR1 LGHDT, CDR2 YNNKEL (reference sequence). This CDR3 contains 15 residues. This CDR3 reads CASSHYGTEYNEQFF.